What follows are 32 T cell receptor beta chains derived from one specimen sequenced in a study of cytomegalovirus exposure and HLA in healthy donors. 60 Vbeta and 13 Jbeta primers were used in PCR. Here immunoSEQ multiplex PCR was the method, and the copy in TCRdb shows in-frame clones only, minus some. The repertoire has fewer than 150,000 clones, 85% to 90% of them found once; the top ten carry about 7%. Sequenced: PBMCs. The receptors originated from a woman aged 25 to 39 in good health and CMV-seropositive.

The table lists this clone with a count of one. The chain employs TRBV7-9 and TRBJ1-4; D call uncertain. V lost 4 bases to trimming and J lost 6 bases, with 18 bases between them. The CDR3 loop spans 16 amino acids. Germline values: CDR1 SEHNR, CDR2 FQNEAQ (reference sequence). CDR3 in DNA: TGTGCCAGCAGCTCTCTCACTGGTTTGGGCGATGAAAAACTGTTTTTT. Amino acids: CASSSLTGLGDEKLFF.

The chain recombines TRBV29-1 with TRBJ2-7, with TRBD1 matching over 8 bases. The CDR3 extends over 13 amino acids. The junction had 7 bases not matched to a gene; V was cut back by 6 bases and J by 3 bases. Germline V gene data show CDR1 as SQVTM and CDR2 as ANQGSEA. CDR3 DNA: TGCAGCGTCAGGACAGGGAATGTCTACGAGCAGTACTTC. Amino acids: CSVRTGNVYEQYF.

With respect to this clone: Germline and junction disagree at one end, which may indicate a read error. The V and J genes are TRBV5-1 and TRBJ1-1; D unresolved. This CDR3 has 13 amino acids. Germline V lookup: CDR1 SGHRS, CDR2 YFSETQ. The CDR3 reads CASSTDPSTGAFF. The CDR3 DNA reads TGCGCCAGCAGCACTGATCCATCGACTGGAGCTTTCTTT.

This clone has more than one count but fewer than ten. The V and J genes are TRBV18 and TRBJ1-2, with D uncertain. This CDR3 contains 14 residues. Per germline, CDR1 KGHSH and CDR2 LQKENI. V was trimmed by 2 bases and J by 3 bases, leaving 10 bases between them. The CDR3 nucleotides read TGTGCCAGCTCACCAACGAGGGTTGACTATGGCTACACCTTC. It translates to CASSPTRVDYGYTF.

This clone has just one count. The V gene is TRBV5-1, the J gene TRBJ2-6; possibly TRBD1 for D (5 bases). Trimming removed 4 bases at V and 2 bases at J, with 13 bases between. The CDR3 length is 16 residues. Germline V gene lookup returns CDR1 SGHRS and CDR2 YFSETQ. For the CDR3, the DNA is TGCGCCAGCAGCCCCCTCCCGACAGCTGGGGCCAACGTCCTGACTTTC. Translating it yields CASSPLPTAGANVLTF. Based on the CDR3 plus reference TRBV5-1 and TRBJ2-6, the full variable domain is KAGVTQTPRYLIKTRGQQVTLSCSPISGHRSVSWYQQTPGQGLQFLFEYFSETQRNKGNFPGRFSGRQFSNSRSEMNVSTLELGDSALYLCASSPLPTAGANVLTFGAGSRLTVL.

The chain employs TRBV7-3 and TRBJ2-1, with D perhaps matching TRBD1 (5 bases). CDR1 is SGHTA, CDR2 FQGTGA, per germline. The CDR3 is made up of 15 amino acids. V lost 4 bases to trimming and J lost 0 bases, with 10 bases between them. The CDR3 sequence is CASSSGLSSYNEQFF. The CDR3 region has the DNA TGTGCCAGCAGCTCAGGGCTTAGCTCCTACAATGAGCAGTTCTTC.

J is TRBJ2-5 and V is TRBV6-1; 9 bases line up with TRBD1. CDR3 length: 14 amino acids. V lost 10 bases and J lost 2; bases outside the gene matches: 8. Germline CDR1 reads MNHNS; CDR2 reads SASEGT. In nucleotides, the CDR3 is TGTGCCACCGATCCGGGACAGGGACAAGAGACCCAGTACTTC. Amino acid sequence: CATDPGQGQETQYF.

J is TRBJ1-6 and V is TRBV4-1; tentatively, D is TRBD1 (5 bases). V lost 3 bases, J lost 7 bases, and 16 bases lay in between. Germline V gives CDR1 MGHRA, CDR2 YSYEKL. This CDR3 has 16 amino acids. The CDR3 coding sequence is TGCGCCAGCAGCCACCTATTCGGGGGAGTAAATTCACCCCTCCACTTT. This codes for CASSHLFGGVNSPLHF.

The sample holds one count of this clone. V is TRBV5-1 and J is TRBJ2-7; TRBD2 is a possible D gene (6 bases). This CDR3 has 15 amino acids. The V end was cut by 2 bases, the J end by 6 bases, with 18 bases between. Germline lookup yields CDR1 SGHRS and CDR2 YFSETQ. Here the CDR3 reads CASSLGASVGGEQYF. CDR3 sequence (DNA): TGCGCCAGCAGCTTAGGGGCCTCTGTGGGGGGCGAGCAGTACTTC. Full variable domain (remainder filled in from reference TRBV5-1 and TRBJ2-7): KAGVTQTPRYLIKTRGQQVTLSCSPISGHRSVSWYQQTPGQGLQFLFEYFSETQRNKGNFPGRFSGRQFSNSRSEMNVSTLELGDSALYLCASSLGASVGGEQYFGPGTRLTVT.

The chain couples TRBV30 to TRBJ2-1; tentative D call: TRBD2 (6 bases). Germline V gene data show CDR1 as GTSNPN and CDR2 as SVGIG (reference sequence). CDR3 length: 12 amino acids. Trimming pared 4 bases from V and 7 bases from J, leaving 11 bases between. The CDR3 region has the DNA TGTGCCTGGACCCTGGCGGGGAATGAGCAGTTCTTC. Its translation is CAWTLAGNEQFF.

The rearrangement uses TRBV6-5 and TRBJ1-2, with TRBD1 identical over 8 bases. CDR3 size: 13 residues. With 7 bases clipped from V and 8 bases from J, the junction kept 9 bases outside the gene matches. Germline CDR1 reads MNHEY; CDR2 reads SVGAGI. The CDR3 sequence is CASTTDRVEGYTF. CDR3 sequence (DNA): TGTGCCAGCACCACGGACAGGGTAGAAGGCTACACCTTC.

This rearrangement joins TRBV15 to TRBJ2-2; 9 bases align to TRBD2. Germline loops: CDR1 LNHNV, CDR2 YYDKDF (reference sequence). The CDR3 spans 18 residues. V trimming: 0 bases; J trimming: 3 bases; junction bases outside the gene matches: 8. The CDR3 reads CATSRDPSGEGDTGELFF. CDR3 sequence (DNA): TGTGCCACCAGCAGAGATCCTAGCGGGGAAGGTGACACCGGGGAGCTGTTTTTT.

This clone was observed a few times. The chain combines TRBV4-1 with TRBJ2-5, with TRBD1 matching 9 bases. Trimming removed 3 bases from V and 5 bases from J; junction bases left unmatched: 10. This CDR3 has 16 amino acids. Germline-derived CDR1 and CDR2 are MGHRA and YSYEKL. Written as DNA, the CDR3 is TGCGCCAGCAGCCAGCAGGCAGGGGACAGGGCTGAGACCCAGTACTTC. Amino acids: CASSQQAGDRAETQYF.

The rearrangement links TRBV5-1 to TRBJ1-1, with 8 bases that match TRBD1. The V and J ends lost 4 bases and 1 base, in that order; junction bases with no gene match: 9. Germline V lookup: CDR1 SGHRS, CDR2 YFSETQ. The CDR3 is made up of 16 amino acids. The chain's CDR3 is CASSPSQGAGNTEAFF. CDR3 DNA sequence: TGCGCCAGCAGCCCGTCCCAGGGGGCTGGGAACACTGAAGCTTTCTTT.

The chain carries TRBV6-1 and TRBJ1-3, with D possibly matching TRBD1 (6 bases). V dropped 4 bases and J dropped 0 bases, with 10 bases sitting between them. Per germline, CDR1 MNHNS and CDR2 SASEGT. This CDR3 comprises 15 residues. CDR3 bases: TGTGCCAGCAGTGGTCAGGGGTCCTCTGGAAACACCATATATTTT. Amino acid sequence: CASSGQGSSGNTIYF.

V usage is TRBV5-6 and J usage is TRBJ2-7, with D maybe TRBD1 (6 bases). V was pared by 3 bases and J by 4 bases, with 11 bases between. The CDR3 is 13 amino acids. Germline V gene data show CDR1 as SGHDT and CDR2 as YYEEEE. The CDR3 nucleotides read TGTGCCAGCAGCTCCGGACAGACTTACGAGCAGTACTTC. Amino acid sequence: CASSSGQTYEQYF.

This rearrangement joins TRBV30 to TRBJ2-3, with 8 nucleotides matching TRBD2. Unmatched junction bases numbered 3, after V lost 0 bases and J lost 4 bases. The CDR3 is 14 amino acids. The germline gives CDR1 GTSNPN, CDR2 SVGIG (reference sequence). The CDR3 loop reads CAWSVRGGADTQYF. CDR3 DNA: TGTGCCTGGAGTGTACGGGGGGGAGCAGATACGCAGTATTTT.

This chain connects TRBV6-5 to TRBJ2-5, with TRBD1 as a possible D gene (5 bases). The V end lost 2 bases, the J end lost 10 bases, and 11 bases lay between the germline ends. CDR1 is MNHEY and CDR2 is SVGAGI in the germline V gene. The CDR3 runs 12 residues. This CDR3 is CASSYLGADQYF. The CDR3 DNA reads as TGTGCCAGCAGTTACCTAGGGGCGGACCAGTACTTC.

This chain links TRBV4-1 with TRBJ2-3; D may be TRBD2 (5 bases). The germline V and J ends were trimmed by 4 bases and 2 bases, with 10 bases remaining between them. Germline CDR1 is MGHRA and CDR2 is YSYEKL. The CDR3 spans 14 residues. CDR3 sequence: CASSLGLVTDTQYF. Here the CDR3 DNA reads TGCGCCAGCAGCCTCGGACTTGTCACAGATACGCAGTATTTT.

The V and J genes are TRBV5-1 and TRBJ1-1, with TRBD1 identical over 8 bases. The V gene's germline CDR1 is SGHRS and CDR2 YFSETQ. Losses at the gene ends were 8 bases for V and 1 base for J; bases not matched to a gene: 7. The CDR3 runs 14 residues. CDR3 in amino acids: CASTTGTGNTEAFF. CDR3 DNA sequence: TGCGCCAGTACTACCGGGACAGGGAACACTGAAGCTTTCTTT.

The rearrangement joins TRBV30 to TRBJ1-4; a possible D gene is TRBD1 (5 bases). V lost 3 bases to trimming and J lost 7 bases, with 12 bases between them. This CDR3 region has 13 residues. Germline values: CDR1 GTSNPN, CDR2 SVGIG (reference sequence). The CDR3 DNA is TGTGCCTGGAGGACAGCGGGCGGTGAAAAACTGTTTTTT. This translates into CAWRTAGGEKLFF.

This clone was seen just once. This rearrangement joins TRBV4-1 to TRBJ1-5; D not resolved. Trimming took 0 bases from V and 7 from J, leaving 7 bases between them. Germline values: CDR1 MGHRA, CDR2 YSYEKL. CDR3 size: 13 residues. The CDR3 here is CASSQERRQPQHF. CDR3 sequence (DNA): TGCGCCAGCAGCCAAGAGAGGCGGCAGCCCCAGCATTTT.

The chain joins TRBV2 to TRBJ1-2; TRBD1 might be the D (6 bases). The V gene lost 6 bases and the J gene lost 0 bases, with 14 bases spanning the gap. In germline, CDR1 is SNHLY, CDR2 FYNNEI. CDR3 length equals 15 residues. CDR3 residues: CASSGRGAPNYGYTF. CDR3 nucleotides: TGTGCCAGCAGCGGGCGGGGGGCTCCTAACTATGGCTACACCTTC.

The rearrangement uses TRBV9 and TRBJ2-3; TRBD2 agrees at 10 bases. This CDR3 contains 15 residues. Germline V lookup: CDR1 SGDLS, CDR2 YYNGEE. V trimming: 6 bases; J trimming: 5 bases; junction bases outside the gene matches: 9. This chain's CDR3 is CASTPGLAVRDTQYF. The CDR3 DNA is TGTGCCAGCACTCCAGGACTAGCGGTTCGAGATACGCAGTATTTT.

The chain couples TRBV5-1 to TRBJ1-2, with 7 bases identical to TRBD1. The CDR3 extends over 15 amino acids. After removal of 4 bases from V and 2 bases from J, the junction contained 8 bases not matched to a gene. The germline CDR1 and CDR2 sequences are SGHRS and YFSETQ. The CDR3 loop is CASSLPRGDNYGYTF. The CDR3 DNA reads TGCGCCAGCAGCCTCCCCAGGGGGGACAACTATGGCTACACCTTC.

The rearrangement uses TRBV6-6 and TRBJ2-7; 9 nucleotides align to TRBD1. The germline V gene has CDR1 MNHNY and CDR2 SVGAGI (reference sequence). After removal of 5 bases from V and 5 bases from J, the junction contained 7 bases not matched to a gene. This CDR3 spans 14 amino acids. CDR3 in DNA: TGTGCCAGCAGTCGCGGACAGGGGATCAACGAGCAGTACTTC. Its protein product is CASSRGQGINEQYF.

This chain links TRBV6-5 with TRBJ1-4, with 7 nucleotides matching TRBD1. The CDR3 runs to 16 residues. The germline gives CDR1 MNHEY, CDR2 SVGAGI. V lost 0 bases to trimming and J lost 8 bases; unmatched junction nucleotides: 9. CDR3 region: CASSYSLQGGREKLFF. DNA for the CDR3: TGTGCCAGCAGTTACTCCCTTCAGGGGGGTCGGGAAAAACTGTTTTTT.

The gene calls are TRBV18 and TRBJ1-3; maybe TRBD1 (6 bases). Germline loops: CDR1 KGHSH, CDR2 LQKENI. The CDR3 is 14 residues long. V was shortened by 5 bases and J by 3 bases, with 11 bases between the two germline ends. The chain's CDR3 is CASSDYRVGNTIYF. CDR3 in DNA: TGTGCCAGCTCAGATTACAGGGTTGGAAACACCATATATTTT.

This chain connects TRBV28 to TRBJ1-2, with TRBD1 matching over 8 bases. J was trimmed by 2 bases and V by 5 bases; bases with no gene match: 7. This CDR3 has 15 amino acids. Germline V gene sequence: CDR1 MDHEN, CDR2 SYDVKM. The DNA for the CDR3 is TGTGCCAGCAGTGAACCGACAGGGGCAAACTATGGCTACACCTTC. Residues: CASSEPTGANYGYTF.

The chain is built from TRBV10-3 and TRBJ2-5; 11 bases align to TRBD2. The junction had 9 bases not matched to a gene; V was cut back by 11 bases and J by 4 bases. Germline V CDR1 and CDR2: ENHRY, SYGVKD. CDR3 length equals 14 residues. CDR3 in amino acids: CAVRSSGGSETQYF. In nucleotides, the CDR3 is TGTGCCGTCCGATCTAGCGGGGGGTCAGAGACCCAGTACTTC.

V usage is TRBV28 and J usage is TRBJ1-1; D uncertain. Germline V gene data show CDR1 as MDHEN and CDR2 as SYDVKM. Between the trimmed V and J ends, which lost 3 bases and 5 bases, there was a span of 7 bases. CDR3 length: 12 amino acids. CDR3 DNA sequence: TGTGCCAGCAGTTTCCGGGTTACTGAAGCTTTCTTT. This sequence encodes CASSFRVTEAFF.

With respect to this clone: Other nucleotide sequences from this sample produce the same CDR3. This chain links TRBV28 with TRBJ2-7; D call uncertain. V was pared by 5 bases and J by 1 base, with 9 bases between. From germline, CDR1 is MDHEN and CDR2 SYDVKM. The CDR3 loop spans 13 amino acids. CDR3 amino acids: CASSPGSSYEQYF. Here the CDR3 DNA reads TGTGCCAGCAGTCCCGGGTCTTCCTACGAGCAGTACTTC.